A selection of T cell receptor beta chains follows, all from one sample in a study of cytotoxic CD8 clonotypes in ibrutinib-treated CLL. The data were produced by immunoSEQ multiplex PCR, yet TCRdb's version contains in-frame clones alone and is incomplete. The table shows 330,000 or so clones, with about 61% occurring only once. The sequenced sample was PBMCs, obtained after 36 months of ibrutinib treatment. Receptor source: a human donor with chronic lymphocytic leukemia. Both conserved end residues are part of each CDR3. The order of the fields is J gene, clone size, D gene, V gene, CDR3 protein, CDR3 DNA. The D gene is left open where the match is weak. A clone size is listed for some rows: how often the clone was seen (once, few, many), or a class if it is expanded.

>TRBJ2-5|-|-|TRBV5-1
CASSLGDGPWDQYF
TGCGCCAGCAGCCTAGGGGACGGCCCGTGGGACCAGTACTTC
>TRBJ1-5|-|TRBD1|TRBV5-6
CASSFGTGYQPQHF
TGTGCCAGCAGCTTCGGGACAGGTTATCAGCCCCAGCATTTT
>TRBJ2-7|-|-|TRBV5-1
CASSSGRLDDHEQYF
TGCGCCAGCAGCTCGGGACGGTTGGACGACCACGAGCAGTACTTC
>TRBJ2-5|-|TRBD2|TRBV7-8
CASSLGSGGRGETQYF
TGTGCCAGCAGCTTAGGAAGCGGGGGGCGGGGAGAGACCCAGTACTTC
>TRBJ2-1|few|TRBD2|TRBV29-1
CSVPLAGREQFF
TGCAGCGTTCCGTTAGCGGGACGGGAGCAGTTCTTC
>TRBJ2-7|-|TRBD2|TRBV29-1
CSVAGTSGRLSVYEQYF
TGCAGCGTCGCCGGGACTAGCGGGAGGTTAAGTGTATACGAGCAGTACTTC
>TRBJ2-2|-|-|TRBV25-1
CASSDSRGNTGELFF
TGTGCCAGCAGTGATTCTCGGGGAAACACCGGGGAGCTGTTTTTT
>TRBJ2-5|-|-|TRBV25-1
CASSVPARFQETQYF
TGTGCCAGCAGTGTACCAGCTAGGTTCCAAGAGACCCAGTACTTC
>TRBJ1-3|-|-|TRBV6-5
CASKQTLSGNTIYF
TGTGCCAGCAAACAGACTCTCTCTGGAAACACCATATATTTT
>TRBJ2-3|once|TRBD2|TRBV5-1
CASSTPTLAGGNTQYF
TGCGCCAGCAGCACACCAACTTTAGCGGGGGGAAATACGCAGTATTTT
>TRBJ2-7|-|-|TRBV12-5
CASGLGRDYEQYF
TGTGCTAGTGGTTTGGGCAGGGACTACGAGCAGTACTTC
>TRBJ2-7|-|-|TRBV2
CASRARGAGDEQYF
TGTGCCAGCAGGGCCAGGGGGGCTGGAGACGAGCAGTACTTC
>TRBJ1-1|-|-|TRBV6-1
CASKMRPEAFF
TGTGCCAGCAAGATGAGACCTGAAGCTTTCTTT
>TRBJ2-1|-|TRBD2|TRBV6-5
CASSYSESSGPNEQFF
TGTGCCAGCAGTTACTCGGAATCTAGCGGTCCGAATGAGCAGTTCTTC
>TRBJ1-2|few|-|TRBV28
CASSQGYGYTF
TGTGCCAGCAGCCAGGGGTATGGCTACACCTTC
>TRBJ1-1|-|-|TRBV29-1
CSVAEGQLTEAFF
TGCAGCGTGGCTGAGGGGCAATTAACTGAAGCTTTCTTT
>TRBJ1-1|-|-|TRBV19
CASSIASGANEAFF
TGTGCCAGTAGTATAGCCTCAGGGGCGAATGAAGCTTTCTTT
>TRBJ2-7|few|-|TRBV19
CASSTTQISYEQYF
TGTGCCAGTAGTACGACTCAAATCTCCTACGAGCAGTACTTC
>TRBJ2-7|few|TRBD1|TRBV5-6
CASSLDRGYYEQYF
TGTGCCAGCAGCTTGGACAGGGGTTACTACGAGCAGTACTTC
>TRBJ2-5|few|-|TRBV7-6
CASSFFPQETQYF
TGTGCCAGCAGCTTCTTCCCCCAAGAGACCCAGTACTTC
>TRBJ1-4|-|TRBD1|TRBV5-1
CASSLTGENEKLFF
TGCGCCAGCAGCTTGACAGGGGAGAATGAAAAACTGTTTTTT